This passage covers 14 T cell receptor beta chains from one sample sequenced in a study of blood T cell repertoires in COVID-19. The table came from immunoSEQ multiplex PCR; TCRdb's copy has only in-frame clones and leaves some out. Among a few hundred thousand clones listed, under 90% were seen once. Sequencing was done on a sample of PBMCs or T cells enriched from blood (not recorded which). The receptors were sampled from a man in his thirties or forties with acute COVID-19.

The rearrangement joins TRBV29-1 to TRBJ2-1; unclear D gene. The CDR3 spans 12 residues. The germline CDR1 and CDR2 sequences are SQVTM and ANQGSEA. The germline V and J ends were trimmed by 1 base and 9 bases, with 10 bases remaining between them. Written as DNA, the CDR3 is TGCAGCGTTGAAGGGAGTAGTCGTGAGCAGTTCTTC. It is translated as CSVEGSSREQFF.

This clone was found many times. CDR3 in DNA: TGTGCCAGCAGTGAGGGGACAGAGAATCAGCCCCAGCATTTT. This gives the protein CASSEGTENQPQHF. V gene TRBV6-1 combines with J gene TRBJ1-5; TRBD1 agrees at 7 bases. CDR1 and CDR2 from the germline V gene are MNHNS and SASEGT. After removal of 3 bases from V and 4 bases from J, the junction contained 3 bases not matched to a gene. The CDR3 is made up of 14 amino acids.

The chain carries TRBV27 and TRBJ1-6; possibly TRBD1 for D (5 bases). V was trimmed by 7 bases and J by 10 bases, leaving 17 bases between them. CDR3 size: 14 residues. CDR1 is MNHEY, CDR2 SMNVEV, per germline (reference sequence). The CDR3 nucleotides read TGTGCCAGCAAAGCGTTTGCAGGGCCCTCACCCCTCCACTTT. Protein: CASKAFAGPSPLHF.

This clone was recorded only once. The chain links TRBV3-1 (or the pseudogene TRBV3-2) to TRBJ1-2; 7 positions match TRBD1. The trim removed 3 bases at V and 2 bases at J, leaving 9 bases unmatched. CDR3 length: 16 amino acids. Looked up from germline, CDR1 is LGHDT and CDR2 is YNNKEL (reference sequence). CDR3 bases: TGTGCCAGCAGCCATTCGAGGACAGGCGTGAACTATGGCTACACCTTC. Its protein is CASSHSRTGVNYGYTF.

This clone is a singleton in its sample. The V call is TRBV5-5, the J call TRBJ1-5; a weak D match, TRBD1 (6 bases). Per the germline V gene, CDR1 is SGHKS and CDR2 is YYEKEE (reference sequence). V shed 4 bases and J shed 7 bases, with 15 bases lying between them. This CDR3 is 14 amino acids long. The CDR3 DNA reads TGTGCCAGCAGCCTCAGCAGGGGAATGCAGCCCCAGCATTTT. Amino acids: CASSLSRGMQPQHF.

The V call is TRBV7-2, the J call TRBJ2-1; 7 bases align to TRBD1. The CDR3 has 16 amino acids. V shed 1 base and J 7 bases; nucleotides not matched to a gene: 10. The germline gives CDR1 SGHTA, CDR2 FQGNSA. The CDR3 DNA is TGTGCCAGCAGCTTAGGAAGGGGGCCTCTGGGGAATGAGCAGTTCTTC. Translation: CASSLGRGPLGNEQFF.

The rearrangement joins TRBV7-2 to TRBJ1-1, with D perhaps matching TRBD1 (5 bases). V was trimmed by 0 bases and J by 4 bases, leaving 6 bases between them. The germline V gene has CDR1 SGHTA and CDR2 FQGNSA. CDR3 length: 13 residues. The CDR3 is CASSLARVTEAFF. The CDR3 DNA sequence: TGTGCCAGCAGCTTAGCCAGGGTCACTGAAGCTTTCTTT.

The table lists this clone with a few counts. This sample also contains other DNA sequences that code for the same CDR3. This chain joins TRBV19 and TRBJ2-1, with 11 bases lining up with TRBD2. The junction had 5 bases not matched to a gene; V was cut back by 1 base and J by 6 bases. This CDR3 spans 16 amino acids. CDR1 is LNHDA, CDR2 SQIVND, per germline (reference sequence). CDR3 in amino acids: CASSIVGLAGGNEQFF. CDR3 in DNA: TGTGCCAGTAGTATAGTCGGGCTAGCGGGAGGCAATGAGCAGTTCTTC.

The chain joins TRBV7-9 to TRBJ2-3; 7 bases are a match to TRBD1. V lost 4 bases to trimming and J lost 3 bases; unmatched junction nucleotides: 10. Germline values: CDR1 SEHNR, CDR2 FQNEAQ (reference sequence). This CDR3 has 16 residues. DNA for the CDR3: TGTGCCAGCAGCTCCAGCGGACAGGAGAGGACAGATACGCAGTATTTT. The encoded protein is CASSSSGQERTDTQYF.

The gene calls are TRBV6-4 and TRBJ2-6, with 10 nucleotides matching TRBD2. The V segment lost 4 bases and the J segment 0 bases; nucleotides outside the gene matches: 0. This CDR3 has 16 amino acids. Germline V gene lookup returns CDR1 MRHNA and CDR2 SNTAGT. The CDR3 is CASSASGSSGANVLTF. CDR3 DNA: TGTGCCAGCAGTGCTAGCGGGAGCTCTGGGGCCAACGTCCTGACTTTC.

The rearrangement links TRBV19 to TRBJ2-3, with TRBD1 matching 7 bases. Germline CDR1 reads LNHDA; CDR2 reads SQIVND (reference sequence). Trimming at V came to 6 bases and at J to 4 bases, leaving 4 bases not matched to a gene. CDR3 size: 13 residues. CDR3 sequence reads: CASSHDRADTQYF. The CDR3 DNA follows: TGTGCCAGTAGCCACGACAGGGCAGATACGCAGTATTTT.

V is TRBV30 and J is TRBJ2-1; 8 bases are shared with TRBD2. Germline V gives CDR1 GTSNPN, CDR2 SVGIG (reference sequence). CDR3 length: 17 amino acids. The V and J ends lost 5 bases and 7 bases, in that order; junction bases with no gene match: 19. Here the CDR3 reads CAWGPKSGSGNWNEQFF. CDR3 nucleotide sequence: TGTGCCTGGGGCCCTAAGTCGGGTAGCGGGAATTGGAATGAGCAGTTCTTC.

Only a few counts were recorded for this clone. The gene calls are TRBV12-3 or TRBV12-4 and TRBJ1-2, with D unclear. The CDR3 totals 11 residues. V was clipped by 6 bases and J by 5 bases, with 7 bases between them. The CDR3 coding sequence is TGTGCCAGCAGCCGGGGATATGGCTACACCTTC. This encodes CASSRGYGYTF.

The chain links TRBV6-2 or TRBV6-3 to TRBJ2-1; TRBD1 aligns across 8 bases. Germline loops: CDR1 MNHEY, CDR2 SVGEGT. This CDR3 is built from 16 residues. V dropped 6 bases and J dropped 4; count of bases not matched to a gene: 11. The CDR3 reads CASSNFDRTGYNEQFF. The DNA of the CDR3 is TGTGCCAGCAGCAACTTCGACCGGACAGGGTACAATGAGCAGTTCTTC.